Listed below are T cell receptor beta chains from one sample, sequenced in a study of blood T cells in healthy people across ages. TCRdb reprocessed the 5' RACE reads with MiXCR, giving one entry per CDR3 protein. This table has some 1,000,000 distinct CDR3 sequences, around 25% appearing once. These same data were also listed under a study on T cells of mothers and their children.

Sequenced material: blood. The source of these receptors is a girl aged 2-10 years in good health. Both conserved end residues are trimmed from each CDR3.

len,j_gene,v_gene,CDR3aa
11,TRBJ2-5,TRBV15,ATASDLQETQY
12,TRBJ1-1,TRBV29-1,SVGKAGTGAEAF
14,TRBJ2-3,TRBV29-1,SVDRDAARSTDTQY
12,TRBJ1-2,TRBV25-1,ASGDWRPGYGYT
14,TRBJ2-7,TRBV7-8,ASSSTPNRGPYEQY
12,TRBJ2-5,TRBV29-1,SVGGGPYQETQY
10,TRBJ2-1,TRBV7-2,ASRNVGNEQF
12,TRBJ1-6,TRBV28,ASSLGPRAPSLH
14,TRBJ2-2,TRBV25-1,ASSRPPGQNTGELF
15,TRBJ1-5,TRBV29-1,SARDRENLYSNQPQH
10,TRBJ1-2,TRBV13,ASSFSYYGYT
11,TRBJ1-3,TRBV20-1,SARGTGRNTIY
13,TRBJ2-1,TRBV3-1,ASSQGELAPNEQF
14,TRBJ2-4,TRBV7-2,ASSLEWGQGADIQY
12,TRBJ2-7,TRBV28,ASRRGEMTYEQY
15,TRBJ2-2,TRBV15,ATSRSPSRESTGELF
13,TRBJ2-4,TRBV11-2,ASSFLAGVSDIQY
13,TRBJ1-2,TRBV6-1,ASSETVRANYGYT
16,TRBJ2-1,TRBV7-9,ASSHHFDRGLGYNEQF
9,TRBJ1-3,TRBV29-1,SVWSGNTIY